This is a list of T cell receptor beta chains from one sample in a study of blood T cell repertoires in COVID-19. TCRdb's copy holds only in-frame clones and misses some; the assay was immunoSEQ multiplex PCR. The table shows 120,000 or so clones, with 80% occurring only once. Material for sequencing was peripheral blood. These receptors all stem from a human donor in a cohort sampled during active COVID-19. CDR3s leave out the opening cysteine and the closing phenylalanine or tryptophan. The size field is filled for only some rows; it gives once, few, many or a size class.

v_gene: TRBV7-2; abundance: NA; CDR3aa: ASSSQNSYEQY
v_gene: TRBV7-9; abundance: NA; CDR3aa: ASSPLNSGGYGYT
v_gene: TRBV29-1; abundance: once; CDR3aa: SVGGREGSYNEQF
v_gene: TRBV15; abundance: NA; CDR3aa: ATSRSFGVADTQY
v_gene: TRBV19; abundance: NA; CDR3aa: ASSLLGGAREQF
v_gene: TRBV5-1; abundance: NA; CDR3aa: ASSQGVNTEAF
v_gene: TRBV20-1; abundance: NA; CDR3aa: SASPTGGGKPQH
v_gene: TRBV27; abundance: NA; CDR3aa: ASSSGRTYEQY
v_gene: TRBV2; abundance: NA; CDR3aa: ASSPGQGTLLSGNTIY
v_gene: TRBV19; abundance: NA; CDR3aa: ASSRTGYFYGYT
v_gene: TRBV4-3; abundance: NA; CDR3aa: ASSQVWERADTQY
v_gene: TRBV2; abundance: NA; CDR3aa: ASSLREYNEQF
v_gene: TRBV7-2; abundance: NA; CDR3aa: ASSDRENNSPLH